These 20 T cell receptor beta chains share one sample of origin, sequenced in a study of blood T cells in healthy people across ages. PCR was performed a second time for about 7 to 12 cycles using a sample-barcoded 5' primer and a J-beta primer mix. TCRdb independently ran MiXCR on the 5' RACE reads; one entry per CDR3 protein. The sample comprises 1.4 million to 1.5 million distinct CDR3 sequences, approximately 42% of which are singletons, and approximately 7.9% rests with the top ten. Input material: blood. These receptors were collected from a young woman in good health.

The table lists this clonotype with a few counts. The CDR3 DNA is TGTGCCAGCAGCTTGGAAGGTGGAGCGGGCTCCTACAATGAGCAGTTCTTC. Translating gives CASSLEGGAGSYNEQFF. The rearrangement joins TRBV7-8 to TRBJ2-1; possibly TRBD2 for D (6 bases). The CDR3 contains 17 residues. Germline assignment: CDR1 SGHVS and CDR2 FQNEAQ. The V end was cut by 3 bases, the J end by 0 bases, with 15 bases between.

This chain connects TRBV7-9 to TRBJ2-7, with D possibly TRBD1 on 6 matching bases. From germline, CDR1 is SEHNR and CDR2 FQNEAQ (reference sequence). The CDR3 runs to 15 residues. Here the CDR3 reads CGHHQQGVVPDEQYF. The CDR3 bases are TGTGGACACCACCAACAGGGAGTTGTACCGGACGAGCAGTACTTC.

This rearrangement joins TRBV12-3 or TRBV12-4 to TRBJ2-3; D is ambiguous. V lost 8 bases to trimming and J lost 6 bases, with 15 bases between them. CDR3 length: 13 amino acids. CDR3 sequence: CASDPDQDDTQYF. CDR3 DNA: TGTGCCAGCGATCCCGACCAGGATGATACGCAGTATTTT.

This rearrangement joins TRBV6-6 to TRBJ1-5; 12 nucleotides agree with TRBD1. The CDR3 has 14 amino acids. Germline V gene lookup returns CDR1 MNHNY and CDR2 SVGAGI (reference sequence). J was trimmed by 7 bases and V by 11 bases; bases with no gene match: 9. This chain's CDR3 is CAARGQGAGQPQHF. The CDR3 DNA sequence: TGTGCCGCAAGGGGACAGGGGGCAGGACAGCCCCAGCATTTT.

The J gene is TRBJ2-6, the V gene TRBV10-3; no definite D call. CDR1 and CDR2 (germline): ENHRY, SYGVKD. Trimming removed 2 bases at V and 3 bases at J, with 20 bases between. The length of the CDR3 is 19 residues. The chain's CDR3 is CAISETSERQRRGANVLTF. CDR3 sequence (DNA): TGTGCCATCAGTGAGACGTCAGAGCGCCAACGGCGTGGGGCCAACGTCCTGACTTTC.

The V call is TRBV7-9, the J call TRBJ2-1; no clear D. The DNA end is a closer match to TRBJ2-7, so the J assignment may be wrong. The CDR3 length is 15 residues. Germline V gene lookup returns CDR1 SEHNR and CDR2 FQNEAQ (reference sequence). CDR3 sequence (DNA): TGTGCCAGCAGCTTTGACCGATCACCCTACAATGAGCAGTACTTC. Protein sequence: CASSFDRSPYNEQYF.

The chain employs TRBV20-1 and TRBJ1-1, with D perhaps matching TRBD1 (5 bases). CDR1 and CDR2 (germline): DFQATT, SNEGSKA (reference sequence). Trimming left V 4 bases short and J 2 bases short, with 14 bases between. The CDR3 is made up of 14 amino acids. CDR3 sequence reads: CSATLGATNTEAFF. In nucleotides, the CDR3 is TGCAGTGCTACTCTTGGGGCAACCAACACTGAAGCTTTCTTT.

This clonotype was seen only a few times. The rearrangement uses TRBV21-1 and TRBJ2-3; the table's D call of TRBD2 was not tested on the DNA. TRBV21-1 is noted as a pseudogene. The CDR3 covers 16 residues. CDR3 nucleotide sequence: TGTGCCAGCAGCAAAGGGGAGGGGCCCGGCACAGATACGCAGTATTTT. It encodes CASSKGEGPGTDTQYF.

The rearrangement uses TRBV20-1 and TRBJ1-2; D is perhaps TRBD1 (6 bases). The length of the CDR3 is 13 residues. V dropped 4 bases and J dropped 7 bases, with 16 bases sitting between them. In germline, CDR1 is DFQATT, CDR2 SNEGSKA (reference sequence). CDR3 residues: CSATRSGELGYTF. The CDR3 nucleotides read TGCAGTGCTACCCGATCAGGGGAACTTGGCTACACCTTC.

In the case of this clonotype: An end of the junction differs from the germline gene, which may be a read error. CDR3 loop: CSARLTVTSTDTQYF. For the CDR3, the DNA is TGCAGCGCTAGATTAACAGTGACTAGCACAGATACGCAGTATTTT. The V call is TRBV20-1, the J call TRBJ2-3; D remains ambiguous. In germline, CDR1 is DFQATT, CDR2 SNEGSKA (reference sequence). This CDR3 region has 15 residues.

The chain joins TRBV4-1 to TRBJ2-1; 13 bases are shared with TRBD2. Germline lookup yields CDR1 MGHRA and CDR2 YSYEKL. Trimming at V came to 8 bases and at J to 7 bases, leaving 5 bases not matched to a gene. The CDR3 loop spans 14 amino acids. CDR3 in DNA: TGCGCCAGCCCACTAGCGGGGGGGTGGAATGAGCAGTTCTTC. Translation: CASPLAGGWNEQFF.

The chain has TRBV20-1 and TRBJ2-2; perhaps TRBD2 as D (7 bases). CDR1 and CDR2 from the germline V gene are DFQATT and SNEGSKA (reference sequence). This CDR3 spans 14 amino acids. Trimming cost V 0 bases and J 4 bases, with 9 bases left between them. CDR3 amino acids: CSARDRGATGELFF. The CDR3 DNA follows: TGCAGTGCTAGAGATCGGGGGGCCACCGGGGAGCTGTTTTTT.

The gene calls are TRBV5-1 and TRBJ1-2; 8 bases map to TRBD1. Trimming removed 4 bases from V and 7 bases from J; junction bases left unmatched: 12. CDR3 length: 15 amino acids. The V gene's germline CDR1 is SGHRS and CDR2 YFSETQ. CDR3 bases: TGCGCCAGCAGCCTAAGGACAGGGTCCGGCTGTGGCTACACCTTC. Its translation: CASSLRTGSGCGYTF.

In this sample, this clonotype turned up a few times. The chain links TRBV6-1 to TRBJ2-7; a possible D gene is TRBD2 (6 bases). Trimming removed 9 bases at V and 1 base at J, with 16 bases between. Germline loops: CDR1 MNHNS, CDR2 SASEGT. The CDR3 spans 14 residues. The DNA for the CDR3 is TGTGCCAGTAGATCCGGGACTCTGTCCTACGAGCAGTACTTC. Residues: CASRSGTLSYEQYF.

Only a few counts were recorded for this clonotype. This chain links TRBV3-1 with TRBJ2-7; tentative D call: TRBD2 (6 bases). The CDR3 sequence is 13 residues long. Germline lookup yields CDR1 LGHDT and CDR2 YNNKEL (reference sequence). V lost 4 bases and J 3 bases, leaving 10 bases between the germline ends. CDR3 DNA: TGTGCCAGCAGCCGATCTAGCGACTACGAGCAGTACTTC. Protein sequence: CASSRSSDYEQYF.

Only one count was recorded for this clonotype. A much larger clone differs from this one at a single base, so this may be a read error. The gene calls are TRBV29-1 and TRBJ2-1; 7 bases map to TRBD1. CDR3 length: 17 amino acids. Germline CDR1 SQVTM, CDR2 ANQGSEA. The CDR3 nucleotides read TGCAGCGTTGACGGCAGGGGGTCCCGAAGCTCCTACGATGAGCAGTTCTTC. It specifies CSVDGRGSRSSYDEQFF.

In its sample, this clonotype was seen a few times. The chain carries TRBV28 and TRBJ1-2; weak D call: TRBD1 (6 bases). The germline V and J ends were trimmed by 4 bases and 7 bases, with 10 bases remaining between them. The CDR3 extends over 12 amino acids. Germline V CDR1 and CDR2: MDHEN, SYDVKM. In DNA form, the CDR3 reads TGTGCCAGCAGTTGGGGACAATCTGGCTACACCTTC. This codes for CASSWGQSGYTF.

The chain links TRBV4-1 to TRBJ2-4; 8 nucleotides match TRBD1. The V segment lost 5 bases and the J segment 7 bases; nucleotides outside the gene matches: 13. This CDR3 spans 16 amino acids. Germline assignment: CDR1 MGHRA and CDR2 YSYEKL. CDR3 sequence (DNA): TGCGCCAGCAGCTACAACCGGACAGGGAGGAACAACATTCAGTACTTC. It yields the protein CASSYNRTGRNNIQYF.

This clonotype showed up just a few times. This chain connects TRBV6-1 to TRBJ2-1; D is perhaps TRBD2 (7 bases). Germline-derived CDR1 and CDR2 are MNHNS and SASEGT. The CDR3 runs to 14 residues. Trimming left V 1 base short and J 8 bases short, with 12 bases between. The CDR3 loop is CASSEVTGRDEQFF. CDR3 DNA: TGTGCCAGCAGTGAAGTAACAGGGAGGGATGAGCAGTTCTTC.

The CDR3 protein is CASSLGSRGLNYGYTF. The DNA of the CDR3 is TGTGCCAGCAGCTTAGGGAGCAGGGGGCTAAACTATGGCTACACCTTC. The chain joins TRBV7-9 to TRBJ1-2, with 8 bases that match TRBD1. This CDR3 has 16 residues. Trimming cost V 1 base and J 2 bases; bases outside gene matches: 6. CDR1 SEHNR and CDR2 FQNEAQ come from the germline V gene (reference sequence).